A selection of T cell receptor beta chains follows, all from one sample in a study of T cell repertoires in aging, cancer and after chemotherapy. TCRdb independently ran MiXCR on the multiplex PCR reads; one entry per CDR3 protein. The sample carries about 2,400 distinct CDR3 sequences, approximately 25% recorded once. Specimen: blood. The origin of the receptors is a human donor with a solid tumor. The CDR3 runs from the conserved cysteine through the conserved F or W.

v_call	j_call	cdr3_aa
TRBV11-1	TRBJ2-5	CASSPSRAGVETQYF
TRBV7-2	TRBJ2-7	CASSLDTTYEQYF
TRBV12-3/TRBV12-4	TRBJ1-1	CASSYSAGRGPEAFF
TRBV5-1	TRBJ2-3	CASSQTGAGTDTQYF
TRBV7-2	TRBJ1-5	CASSLESARPQHF
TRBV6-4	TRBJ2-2	CASGDSPNTGELFF
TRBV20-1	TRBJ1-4	CSARDLQGANGGEKLFF
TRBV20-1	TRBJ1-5	CSAKDRGRTPGGQPQHF
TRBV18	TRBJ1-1	CASSLEGRDTEAFF
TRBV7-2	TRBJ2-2	CASSKRAAPTGELFF
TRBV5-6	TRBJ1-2	CASSWAGQNYGYTF
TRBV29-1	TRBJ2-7	CSVAIAGRSYEQYF
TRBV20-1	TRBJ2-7	CSARQRGFSYEQYF
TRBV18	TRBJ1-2	CASSPRDTPINYGYTF
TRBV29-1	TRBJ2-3	CSVAGGVPDTQYF
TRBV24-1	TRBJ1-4	CATSLRIGTNEKLFF
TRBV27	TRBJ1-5	CASSLSRGGNQPQHF
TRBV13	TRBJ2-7	CASSLGTGGSYEQYF
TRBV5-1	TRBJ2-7	CASSLGRYEQYF
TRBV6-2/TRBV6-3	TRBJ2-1	CASSVGAGEYNKQFF
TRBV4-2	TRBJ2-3	CASSQETDTQYF
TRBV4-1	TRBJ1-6	CASSQAGRPYNSPLHF
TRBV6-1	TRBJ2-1	CASKLGQGYNEQFF
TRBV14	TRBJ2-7	CASSNLAGESYEQYF
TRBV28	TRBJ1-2	CASSLLLGNYGYTF
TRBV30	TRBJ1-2	CAWSELTGSPTGGYTF
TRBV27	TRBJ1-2	CAGSPSGTVNYGYTF
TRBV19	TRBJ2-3	CASSWREGKDTQYF
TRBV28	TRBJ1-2	CASSLREWDGYTF
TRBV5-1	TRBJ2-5	CASSLADRGQETQYF
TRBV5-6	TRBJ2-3	CASSFTGRGTDTQYF
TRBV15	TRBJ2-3	CATSRDGTSSVTDTQYF
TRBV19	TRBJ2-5	CASSQGTSAPPRTQYF